This TCR beta chain was documented in a study of blood T cell repertoires in COVID-19. About the study: Samples of COVID-19 (acute and convalescent) were obtained from the United States, Italy and Spain.

Trimming cost V 1 base and J 1 base; bases outside gene matches: 10. CDR1 and CDR2 from the germline V gene are LGHNA and YSLEER. CDR3 size: 18 residues. Data came from immunoSEQ multiplex PCR; TCRdb stores just in-frame clones and leaves some out. Among around 290,000 clones listed, 88% were seen once. The study drew participants aged about 18 to 95 years from about two dozen US areas. Participant-reported clinical history was the basis for cohort assignment. Each recovered donor of Cohort 3 presented with two negative PCRs, clearance, or symptom resolution. This chain joins TRBV4-3 and TRBJ2-7; 10 positions agree with TRBD2. The sample comprised PBMCs or T cells enriched from blood (not recorded which). The TCR was taken from a woman in her thirties who had recovered from COVID-19. CDR3 nucleotide sequence: TGCGCCAGCAGCCAAGTTTTAGCGGGGGGTCTGGGGTCCTACGAGCAGTACTTC. Protein sequence: CASSQVLAGGLGSYEQYF.